Presented here are 26 T cell receptor beta chains from one specimen sequenced in a study of OX40 agonist ivuxolimab in advanced cancers. The data were produced by immunoSEQ multiplex PCR, yet TCRdb's version contains in-frame clones alone and is incomplete. The table records about 76,000 clones, approximately 88% of them present only once. Sequenced material: CD4+ or CD8+ T cells sorted from blood, taken in a trial of the OX40 agonist ivuxolimab. The receptors shown here come from an adult with an advanced solid tumor such as melanoma, head and neck, liver or kidney cancer.

The rearrangement uses TRBV28 and TRBJ2-1; 7 nucleotides match TRBD2. The CDR3 consists of 19 residues. CDR1 and CDR2 from the germline V gene are MDHEN and SYDVKM. V dropped 8 bases and J dropped 5; count of bases not matched to a gene: 24. The CDR3 DNA follows: TGTGCCAGCCCCCGACCCCCGGTCGGAGCGGGAAGGGGTGACAATGAGCAGTTCTTC. It yields the protein CASPRPPVGAGRGDNEQFF.

The chain links TRBV6-1 to TRBJ1-5; D is unclear. The CDR3 runs 15 residues. CDR1 is MNHNS and CDR2 is SASEGT in the germline V gene. V was cut by 6 bases and J by 0 bases, with 12 bases left in between. The CDR3 protein is CASRLETPSNQPQHF. CDR3 nucleotides: TGTGCCAGCAGACTTGAGACCCCTAGCAATCAGCCCCAGCATTTT.

The chain couples TRBV6-1 to TRBJ2-7; 7 nucleotides line up with TRBD1. Germline V CDR1 and CDR2: MNHNS, SASEGT. The CDR3 length is 15 residues. Losses at the gene ends were 3 bases for V and 6 bases for J; bases not matched to a gene: 11. As DNA, the CDR3 is TGTGCCAGCAGTGAGTGGGACAGCCCCGGGTCCGAGCAGTACTTC. Translation gives CASSEWDSPGSEQYF.

A word on this clone: One end of the junction fails to match germline, which may point to a read error. CDR3 in DNA: TGTGCCATCAGTGAGTCACACTCTGGGGCCAACGTCCTGACTTTC. As protein: CAISESHSGANVLTF. The chain combines TRBV6-6 with TRBJ2-6; D unresolved. This CDR3 is built from 15 residues. Germline V gives CDR1 MNHNY, CDR2 SVGAGI (reference sequence).

This chain connects TRBV11-2 to TRBJ2-7; D gene ambiguous. With 5 bases removed from V and 0 bases from J, the gap between germline ends came to 11 bases. This CDR3 contains 14 residues. Germline V CDR1 and CDR2: SGHAT, FQNNGV. CDR3 sequence reads: CASSTGFSSYEQYF. The CDR3 DNA reads TGTGCCAGCAGCACCGGTTTCTCCTCCTACGAGCAGTACTTC. Full variable domain (missing parts from reference TRBV11-2 and TRBJ2-7): EAGVAQSPRYKIIEKRQSVAFWCNPISGHATLYWYQQILGQGPKLLIQFQNNGVVDDSQLPKDRFSAERLKGVDSTLKIQPAKLEDSAVYLCASSTGFSSYEQYFGPGTRLTVT.

This chain joins TRBV19 and TRBJ2-1; 10 bases agree with TRBD2. The CDR3 is made up of 15 amino acids. Germline lookup yields CDR1 LNHDA and CDR2 SQIVND (reference sequence). J gave up 5 bases and V 4 bases, and 5 bases lay outside the gene matches. The CDR3 here is CASSTSGRFHNEQFF. In DNA, the CDR3 is TGTGCCAGTAGTACTAGCGGGAGATTTCACAATGAGCAGTTCTTC.

This clone was observed a single time. This sample also contains other DNA sequences that code for the same CDR3. V and J are TRBV29-1 and TRBJ2-7; D gene uncertain. The CDR3 consists of 12 residues. V was trimmed by 1 base and J by 2 bases, leaving 6 bases between them. Germline V lookup: CDR1 SQVTM, CDR2 ANQGSEA. The CDR3 protein is CSVEVRPYEQYF. The CDR3 DNA is TGCAGCGTTGAAGTCAGGCCCTACGAGCAGTACTTC.

This clone was seen once. The V call is TRBV18, the J call TRBJ1-1, with D possibly TRBD1 on 6 matching bases. Germline assignment: CDR1 KGHSH and CDR2 LQKENI. The length of the CDR3 is 14 residues. V lost 4 bases, J lost 3 bases, and 12 bases lay in between. The CDR3 loop is CASSLLPGDTEAFF. The DNA of the CDR3 is TGTGCCAGCTCACTCCTCCCAGGGGACACTGAAGCTTTCTTT.

The chain uses TRBV7-3 and TRBJ2-7, with unresolved D. Looked up from germline, CDR1 is SGHTA and CDR2 is FQGTGA. This CDR3 spans 13 amino acids. Trimming left V 4 bases short and J 3 bases short, with 10 bases between. CDR3 in amino acids: CASSSDVNYEQYF. DNA for the CDR3: TGTGCCAGCAGCTCGGACGTAAACTACGAGCAGTACTTC.

This chain links TRBV5-6 with TRBJ1-2; D gene ambiguous. The V end was cut by 7 bases, the J end by 4 bases, with 14 bases between. The CDR3 sequence is 13 residues long. CDR1 is SGHDT, CDR2 YYEEEE, per germline. The CDR3 protein is CASRTVGVYGYTF. The CDR3 nucleotides are TGTGCCAGCCGGACCGTGGGCGTCTATGGCTACACCTTC.

V usage is TRBV2 and J usage is TRBJ2-7, with D possibly TRBD1 on 6 matching bases. Germline V CDR1 and CDR2: SNHLY, FYNNEI. The ends were cut back, 8 bases at V and 3 bases at J, with 17 bases in the middle. The CDR3 covers 14 residues. In DNA form, the CDR3 reads TGTGCCAGCGAACCCGGGACAAGCCTCTACGAGCAGTACTTC. Protein: CASEPGTSLYEQYF.

The CDR3 reads CASSQDTVKQYF. The CDR3 bases are TGCGCCAGCAGCCAAGATACAGTCAAGCAGTACTTC. The chain joins TRBV4-1 to TRBJ2-7; no definite D call. Germline CDR1 reads MGHRA; CDR2 reads YSYEKL. The CDR3 spans 12 residues. V gave up 0 bases and J gave up 8 bases, with 8 bases separating them.

This clone was detected only once. The chain is built from TRBV30 and TRBJ2-6; 8 nucleotides line up with TRBD1. The germline gives CDR1 GTSNPN, CDR2 SVGIG (reference sequence). V gave up 5 bases and J gave up 2 bases; unmatched junction bases: 2. The CDR3 has 14 amino acids. This CDR3 reads CAWETGAGANVLTF. Written as DNA, the CDR3 is TGTGCCTGGGAGACAGGGGCTGGGGCCAACGTCCTGACTTTC.

The gene calls are TRBV21-1 and TRBJ2-5; the table assigns TRBD2, which was not confirmed against the DNA. TRBV21-1 is recorded as a pseudogene. CDR3 size: 17 residues. CDR3 in DNA: TGTGCCAGCAGCAAGGGGCACACTAGCGGGGACCAAGAGACCCAGTACTTC. Translated: CASSKGHTSGDQETQYF.

V usage is TRBV7-9 and J usage is TRBJ2-1; D remains unclear. From germline, CDR1 is SEHNR and CDR2 FQNEAQ (reference sequence). V was cut by 5 bases and J by 2 bases, with 4 bases left in between. The CDR3 covers 12 residues. In DNA form, the CDR3 reads TGTGCCAGCAGCCCGACCTACAATGAGCAGTTCTTC. Translating gives CASSPTYNEQFF.

V gene TRBV25-1 combines with J gene TRBJ2-7, with unresolved D. This CDR3 spans 14 amino acids. From germline, CDR1 is MGHDK and CDR2 SYGVNS. Trimming took off 2 bases at V and 7 bases at J, with 15 bases between the two ends. In DNA form, the CDR3 reads TGTGCCAGCAGTGAACCCGGCCTGGGGTGGGAGCAGTACTTC. This encodes CASSEPGLGWEQYF.

The rearrangement joins TRBV4-1 to TRBJ2-1; the D gene could be TRBD1 or TRBD2 (5 bases each). The CDR3 totals 16 residues. The V gene lost 1 base and the J gene lost 2 bases, with 12 bases spanning the gap. Germline CDR1 reads MGHRA; CDR2 reads YSYEKL. The CDR3: CASSQVTGPPYNEQFF. The CDR3 nucleotides read TGCGCCAGCAGCCAAGTAACGGGGCCCCCCTACAATGAGCAGTTCTTC.

The CDR3 reads CASSRDLFVDTQYF. In DNA, the CDR3 is TGTGCCAGCAGCCGGGACCTCTTTGTAGATACGCAGTATTTT. This chain links TRBV7-3 with TRBJ2-3; D is perhaps TRBD1 or TRBD2 (5 bases each). The CDR3 is made up of 14 amino acids. The V gene's germline CDR1 is SGHTA and CDR2 FQGTGA. Trimming left V 5 bases short and J 5 bases short, with 14 bases between.

The V and J genes are TRBV27 and TRBJ1-4, with D perhaps TRBD1 (6 bases). Germline CDR1 and CDR2: MNHEY and SMNVEV (reference sequence). Trimming removed 6 bases from V and 7 bases from J, with 12 bases in between. There are 13 residues in the CDR3. CDR3 nucleotides: TGTGCCAGCAGGAAACAGGGTGTTGAAAAACTGTTTTTT. Translating gives CASRKQGVEKLFF.

The chain links TRBV5-1 to TRBJ1-4, with D unclear. The CDR3 is made up of 14 amino acids. Looked up from germline, CDR1 is SGHRS and CDR2 is YFSETQ. V lost 1 base to trimming and J lost 3 bases, with 7 bases between them. The CDR3 DNA sequence: TGCGCCAGCAGCTTGACGGGAGCTAATGAAAAACTGTTTTTT. Translation: CASSLTGANEKLFF.

The chain carries TRBV9 and TRBJ2-3, with 8 bases lining up with TRBD1. The CDR3 covers 15 residues. The ends lost 3 bases at V and 3 bases at J; junction bases unmatched: 6. Germline CDR1 reads SGDLS; CDR2 reads YYNGEE. CDR3 nucleotide sequence: TGTGCCAGCAGCGCCCACGGACAGGGAACAGATACGCAGTATTTT. Residues: CASSAHGQGTDTQYF.

This sequence joins TRBV28 and TRBJ2-2; D gene ambiguous. The CDR3 has 12 residues. Germline CDR1 and CDR2: MDHEN and SYDVKM. Trimming left V 8 bases short and J 1 base short, with 5 bases between. CDR3 nucleotide sequence: TGTGCCAGCCACAGGAACACCGGGGAGCTGTTTTTT. It is translated as CASHRNTGELFF.

The chain couples TRBV6-6 to TRBJ1-3, with D perhaps TRBD1 (5 bases). The CDR3 is 14 amino acids. V shed 9 bases and J shed 0 bases, with 12 bases lying between them. Germline-derived CDR1 and CDR2 are MNHNY and SVGAGI (reference sequence). In nucleotides, the CDR3 is TGTGCCAGTGCGTCTGGGGCCTCTGGAAACACCATATATTTT. Amino acids: CASASGASGNTIYF.

This clone is medium-sized by share. The V call is TRBV5-4, the J call TRBJ2-5, with D tentatively TRBD1 or TRBD2 (5 bases each). V was clipped by 5 bases and J by 7 bases, with 18 bases between them. Germline-derived CDR1 and CDR2 are SGHNT and YYREEE (reference sequence). The CDR3 spans 14 residues. The CDR3 DNA is TGTGCCAGCAGGTTCGCCGGGACCTCGGCGACCCAGTACTTC. As protein: CASRFAGTSATQYF.

The J gene is TRBJ2-5, the V gene TRBV25-1; D may be TRBD1 or TRBD2 (5 bases each). The germline gives CDR1 MGHDK, CDR2 SYGVNS. The ends were cut back, 8 bases at V and 5 bases at J, with 18 bases in the middle. The CDR3 consists of 14 residues. This CDR3 is CASRTSREGETQYF. The CDR3, as DNA: TGTGCCAGCCGGACTTCCCGAGAGGGGGAGACCCAGTACTTC.

The J gene is TRBJ2-7, the V gene TRBV6-1; weak D call: TRBD1 (6 bases). CDR1 is MNHNS, CDR2 SASEGT, per germline. The length of the CDR3 is 13 residues. The ends were cut back, 9 bases at V and 3 bases at J, with 15 bases in the middle. Here the CDR3 DNA reads TGTGCCAGTAACCCCCGGACAGACTACGAGCAGTACTTC. Residues: CASNPRTDYEQYF.